This entry lists 19 T cell receptor beta chains sequenced from one sample in a study of cytomegalovirus exposure and HLA in healthy donors. PCR used 60 Vbeta primers and 13 Jbeta primers. Using immunoSEQ multiplex PCR, the repertoire was profiled, and TCRdb retains in-frame clones only, with some absent. The sample includes roughly 150,000 clones, roughly 80% of them seen just once. The source material was PBMCs. All receptors derive from a male donor in good health and CMV-seronegative.

V usage is TRBV29-1 and J usage is TRBJ1-1; no firm D call. The V end lost 3 bases, the J end lost 1 base, and 12 bases lay between the germline ends. The CDR3 is made up of 14 amino acids. CDR1 and CDR2 (germline): SQVTM, ANQGSEA. The CDR3 DNA sequence: TGCAGCGTTGATGTGCCGAGGAGGAACACTGAAGCTTTCTTT. Translation: CSVDVPRRNTEAFF.

J is TRBJ2-6 and V is TRBV27; D perhaps matches TRBD1 (6 bases). The germline CDR1 and CDR2 sequences are MNHEY and SMNVEV (reference sequence). There are 17 residues in the CDR3. Trimming pared 5 bases from V and 1 base from J, leaving 15 bases between. CDR3 sequence: CASSQDSPLSGANVLTF. The CDR3, as DNA: TGTGCCAGCAGTCAGGACAGCCCTTTGTCTGGGGCCAACGTCCTGACTTTC.

This clone was detected only a few times. The chain combines TRBV13 with TRBJ2-5, with D possibly being TRBD2 (5 bases). There are 15 residues in the CDR3. Germline V gene sequence: CDR1 PRHDT, CDR2 FYEKMQ (reference sequence). Trimming took off 5 bases at V and 2 bases at J, with 15 bases between the two ends. In DNA form, the CDR3 reads TGTGCCAGCAGCCCCCTCGGCGGGTCTCAAGAGACCCAGTACTTC. Its protein is CASSPLGGSQETQYF.

The genes are TRBV7-9 and TRBJ2-3; 11 bases line up with TRBD2. This CDR3 region has 16 residues. Losses at the gene ends were 5 bases for V and 5 bases for J; bases not matched to a gene: 9. The germline gives CDR1 SEHNR, CDR2 FQNEAQ (reference sequence). In nucleotides, the CDR3 is TGTGCCAGCAGCGTTAGCGGGGGGGCCTTTATAGATACGCAGTATTTT. It is translated as CASSVSGGAFIDTQYF. The full variable domain, with the rest looked up from reference TRBV7-9 and TRBJ2-3, is DTGVSQNPRHKITKRGQNVTFRCDPISEHNRLYWYRQTLGQGPEFLTYFQNEAQLEKSRLLSDRFSAERPKGSFSTLEIQRTEQGDSAMYLCASSVSGGAFIDTQYFGPGTRLTVL.

The rearrangement uses TRBV7-3 and TRBJ2-1; tentative D call: TRBD2 (6 bases). The CDR3 is made up of 16 amino acids. CDR1 and CDR2 from the germline V gene are SGHTA and FQGTGA. Trimming removed 5 bases from V and 5 bases from J, with 19 bases in between. CDR3: CASSLQGGIANNEQFF. The CDR3 nucleotides read TGTGCCAGCAGCCTCCAGGGCGGGATAGCCAACAATGAGCAGTTCTTC.

The rearrangement uses TRBV6-6 and TRBJ2-5, with 7 bases lining up with TRBD2. The J call may be in error: the DNA end matches TRBJ2-7 better. Germline loops: CDR1 MNHNY, CDR2 SVGAGI (reference sequence). The CDR3 is 16 residues long. The CDR3 sequence is CASSYVPRDYSYEQYF. CDR3 nucleotides: TGTGCCAGCAGTTACGTTCCCCGGGACTACTCCTACGAGCAGTACTTC.

This clone was seen a handful of times. The chain joins TRBV2 to TRBJ2-6, with a possible D match to TRBD1 (5 bases). The CDR3 covers 18 residues. V lost 5 bases to trimming and J lost 2 bases, with 19 bases between them. The germline gives CDR1 SNHLY, CDR2 FYNNEI. DNA of the CDR3: TGTGCCAGCAGTTTCCCGACAGTTTTAGGAGCTGGGGCCAACGTCCTGACTTTC. Its translation: CASSFPTVLGAGANVLTF.

The chain is built from TRBV5-1 and TRBJ2-2; D possibly corresponds to TRBD1 (7 bases). V was shortened by 1 base and J by 6 bases, with 19 bases between the two germline ends. There are 17 residues in the CDR3. Germline CDR1 reads SGHRS; CDR2 reads YFSETQ. DNA of the CDR3: TGCGCCAGCAGCTTGTATCCCCCAGGGGGGCCCCCCGGGGAGCTGTTTTTT. Protein product: CASSLYPPGGPPGELFF.

The chain combines TRBV7-9 with TRBJ2-3; the match to TRBD2 covers 8 bases. The CDR3 totals 17 residues. J lost 4 bases, V lost 5 bases, and 14 bases had no gene match. CDR1 and CDR2 (germline): SEHNR, FQNEAQ (reference sequence). CDR3 DNA: TGTGCCAGCAGCCTCCGCAAAAAGTTAGCGGGATCAGATACGCAGTATTTT. Amino acids: CASSLRKKLAGSDTQYF.

The chain employs TRBV5-1 and TRBJ1-4; 11 nucleotides align to TRBD1. Germline assignment: CDR1 SGHRS and CDR2 YFSETQ. With 3 bases clipped from V and 5 bases from J, the junction kept 9 bases outside the gene matches. The CDR3 runs 17 residues. CDR3 nucleotides: TGCGCCAGCAGCTGGGACAGGGGGTCACCCCAGAATGAAAAACTGTTTTTT. Its protein is CASSWDRGSPQNEKLFF.

Only a few counts were recorded for this clone. The chain recombines TRBV25-1 with TRBJ1-3; no clear D gene. From germline, CDR1 is MGHDK and CDR2 SYGVNS. Trimming pared 1 base from V and 3 bases from J, leaving 10 bases between. The CDR3 spans 15 residues. As DNA, the CDR3 is TGTGCCAGCAGTGAATCTAGACGCCATGGAAACACCATATATTTT. It yields the protein CASSESRRHGNTIYF. Using reference TRBV25-1 and TRBJ1-3 for the parts outside the CDR3, the full variable domain is EADIYQTPRYLVIGTGKKITLECSQTMGHDKMYWYQQDPGMELHLIHYSYGVNSTEKGDLSSESTVSRIRTEHFPLTLESARPSHTSQYLCASSESRRHGNTIYFGEGSWLTVV.

As regards this clone: The junction departs from the called germline gene at one end, perhaps through a read error. The chain has TRBV10-3 and TRBJ2-3; TRBD2 matches 7 bases. The germline V gene has CDR1 ENHRY and CDR2 SYGVKD. The CDR3 length is 17 residues. The CDR3 sequence: CAISERLAEGSTDTPYF. CDR3 in DNA: TGTGCCATCAGTGAACGGCTAGCGGAGGGGAGCACAGATACGCCGTATTTT.

A note on this clone: Distinct nucleotide sequences in the sample also encode this CDR3. The chain carries TRBV10-1 and TRBJ1-5; D remains unclear. CDR1 is WNHNN, CDR2 SYGVQD, per germline (reference sequence). V lost 5 bases and J lost 5, with 7 bases in between. CDR3 size: 12 residues. DNA of the CDR3: TGCGCCAGCAGTAGCCGCGATCAGCCCCAGCATTTT. Protein sequence: CASSSRDQPQHF.

The V call is TRBV7-8, the J call TRBJ2-1, with D possibly matching TRBD2 (6 bases). V was pared by 4 bases and J by 4 bases, with 8 bases between. The CDR3 consists of 13 residues. CDR1 and CDR2 from the germline V gene are SGHVS and FQNEAQ. This chain's CDR3 is CASSSGTYNEQFF. The CDR3 DNA reads TGTGCCAGCAGCTCCGGGACTTACAATGAGCAGTTCTTC.

This clone was counted a few times. V and J are TRBV7-9 and TRBJ1-4; D might be TRBD1 (6 bases). The CDR3 is 15 amino acids. Germline assignment: CDR1 SEHNR and CDR2 FQNEAQ (reference sequence). The V end lost 5 bases, the J end lost 5 bases, and 15 bases lay between the germline ends. CDR3 loop: CASSLQGHLNEKLFF. DNA of the CDR3: TGTGCCAGCAGCCTACAGGGACACCTGAATGAAAAACTGTTTTTT.

The chain links TRBV4-2 to TRBJ2-1; TRBD1 agrees at 11 bases. CDR1 and CDR2 (germline): LGHNA, YNFKEQ. The ends lost 3 bases at V and 9 bases at J; junction bases unmatched: 7. The CDR3 is made up of 15 amino acids. The CDR3, as DNA: TGTGCCAGCAGCCAGGTCGGACAGGGGGCTGGTGAGCAGTTCTTC. It yields the protein CASSQVGQGAGEQFF.

The chain links TRBV5-1 to TRBJ2-7; the match to TRBD1 covers 10 bases. The CDR3 runs to 15 residues. The germline gives CDR1 SGHRS, CDR2 YFSETQ. Losses at the gene ends were 3 bases for V and 2 bases for J; bases not matched to a gene: 5. DNA for the CDR3: TGCGCCAGCAGCTCGGAAGGACAGGGGGCCTACGAGCAGTACTTC. Protein: CASSSEGQGAYEQYF.

A word on this clone: Other DNA variants within this sample encode the same CDR3. The V gene is TRBV5-1, the J gene TRBJ2-7, with 7 bases identical to TRBD1. This CDR3 contains 13 residues. Germline CDR1 is SGHRS and CDR2 is YFSETQ. After removal of 4 bases from V and 1 base from J, the junction contained 2 bases not matched to a gene. CDR3 DNA: TGCGCCAGCAGCCGGGACAGATCCTACGAGCAGTACTTC. It yields the protein CASSRDRSYEQYF.

The chain couples TRBV9 to TRBJ2-7, with D maybe TRBD2 (6 bases). Trimming left V 4 bases short and J 2 bases short, with 22 bases between. The CDR3 has 17 residues. CDR1 is SGDLS and CDR2 is YYNGEE in the germline V gene. CDR3 amino acids: CASSSSGGVGHTYEQYF. CDR3 sequence (DNA): TGTGCCAGCAGCTCCTCAGGAGGGGTGGGCCACACCTACGAGCAGTACTTC.